This TCR beta chain came from a study of OX40 agonist ivuxolimab in advanced cancers. The repertoire was sequenced with immunoSEQ multiplex PCR; TCRdb's copy has only in-frame clones and lacks some. The table includes 25,000 to 30,000 clones, 80% detected once. The germline V and J ends were trimmed by 5 bases and 4 bases, with 10 bases remaining between them. This CDR3 is built from 13 residues. In germline, CDR1 is LNHDA, CDR2 SQIVND (reference sequence). Comments on this clone: Its specificity is not known.

Overall study findings and caveats: Researchers report that CD8+ T cells had, on average, more expanded clones than CD4+. In the 0.1 to 3.0 mg/kg range, CD4+ and CD8+ blood T cells had expanded clonally by week 6. Undetermined was the antigen specificity of the expanded peripheral T cells. Nonresponders included some who also had low normalized T-cell clonal expansion.

The sequence came from an adult with an advanced solid tumor such as melanoma, head and neck, liver or kidney cancer. The sequencing used CD4+ or CD8+ T cells sorted from blood, collected in a trial of the OX40 agonist ivuxolimab. This rearrangement joins TRBV19 to TRBJ2-3, with a possible D match to TRBD1 (6 bases). As DNA, the CDR3 is TGTGCCAGTAGTGAACAGGGTCCAGATACGCAGTATTTT. This sequence encodes CASSEQGPDTQYF.